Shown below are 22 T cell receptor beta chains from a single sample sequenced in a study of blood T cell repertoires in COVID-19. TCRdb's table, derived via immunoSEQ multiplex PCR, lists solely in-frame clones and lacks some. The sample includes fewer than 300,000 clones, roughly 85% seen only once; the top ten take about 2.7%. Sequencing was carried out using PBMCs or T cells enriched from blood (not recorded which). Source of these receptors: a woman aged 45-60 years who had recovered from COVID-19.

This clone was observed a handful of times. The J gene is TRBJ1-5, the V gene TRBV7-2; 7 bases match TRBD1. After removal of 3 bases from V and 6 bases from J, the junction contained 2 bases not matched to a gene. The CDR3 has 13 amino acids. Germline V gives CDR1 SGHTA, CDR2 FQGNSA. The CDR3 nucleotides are TGTGCCAGCAGCTTGGGACAGACTCAGCCCCAGCATTTT. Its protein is CASSLGQTQPQHF.

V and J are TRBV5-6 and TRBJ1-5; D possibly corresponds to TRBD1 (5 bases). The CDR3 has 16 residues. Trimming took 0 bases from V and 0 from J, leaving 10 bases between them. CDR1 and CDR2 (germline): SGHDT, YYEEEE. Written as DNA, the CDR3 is TGTGCCAGCAGCTTGGGACAGCTAAATAGCAATCAGCCCCAGCATTTT. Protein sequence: CASSLGQLNSNQPQHF.

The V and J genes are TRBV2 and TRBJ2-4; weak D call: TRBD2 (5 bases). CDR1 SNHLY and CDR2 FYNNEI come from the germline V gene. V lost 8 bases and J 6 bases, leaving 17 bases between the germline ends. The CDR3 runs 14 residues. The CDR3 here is CASLRAPGGNIQYF. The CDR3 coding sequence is TGTGCCAGCCTCCGGGCCCCCGGAGGAAACATTCAGTACTTC.

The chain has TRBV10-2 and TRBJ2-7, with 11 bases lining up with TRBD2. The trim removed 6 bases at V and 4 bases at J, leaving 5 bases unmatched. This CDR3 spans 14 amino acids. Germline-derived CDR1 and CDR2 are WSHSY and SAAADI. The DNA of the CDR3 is TGCGCCAGCAGAGATAGCGGGAGGGGATACGAGCAGTACTTC. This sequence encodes CASRDSGRGYEQYF.

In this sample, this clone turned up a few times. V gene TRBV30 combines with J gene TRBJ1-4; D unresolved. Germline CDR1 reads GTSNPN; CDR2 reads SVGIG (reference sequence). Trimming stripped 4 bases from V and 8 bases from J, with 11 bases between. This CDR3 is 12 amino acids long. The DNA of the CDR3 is TGTGCCTGGAAGTCGGGTTCCGAAAAACTGTTTTTT. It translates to CAWKSGSEKLFF.

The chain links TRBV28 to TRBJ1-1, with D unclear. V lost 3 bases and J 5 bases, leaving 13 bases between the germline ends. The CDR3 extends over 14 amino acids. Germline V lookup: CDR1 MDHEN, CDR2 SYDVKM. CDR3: CASSFLLSWTEAFF. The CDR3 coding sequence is TGTGCCAGCAGTTTCCTTCTATCGTGGACTGAAGCTTTCTTT.

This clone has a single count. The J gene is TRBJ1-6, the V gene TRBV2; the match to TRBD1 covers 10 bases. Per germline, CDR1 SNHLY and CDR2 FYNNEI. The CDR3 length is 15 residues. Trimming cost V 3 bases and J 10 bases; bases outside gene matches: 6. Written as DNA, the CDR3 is TGTGCCAGCAGTGATCGGACAGGGGGACGCTCACCCCTCCACTTT. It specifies CASSDRTGGRSPLHF. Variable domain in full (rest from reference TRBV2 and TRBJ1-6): EPEVTQTPSHQVTQMGQEVILRCVPISNHLYFYWYRQILGQKVEFLVSFYNNEISEKSEIFDDQFSVERPDGSNFTLKIRSTKLEDSAMYFCASSDRTGGRSPLHFGNGTRLTVT.

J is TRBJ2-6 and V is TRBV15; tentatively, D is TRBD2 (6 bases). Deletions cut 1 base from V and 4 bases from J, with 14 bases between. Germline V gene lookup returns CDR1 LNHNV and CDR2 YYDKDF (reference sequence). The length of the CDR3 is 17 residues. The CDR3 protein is CATSRGRDGVGANVLTF. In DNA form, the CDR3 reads TGTGCCACCAGCAGAGGGAGGGACGGAGTAGGGGCCAACGTCCTGACTTTC.

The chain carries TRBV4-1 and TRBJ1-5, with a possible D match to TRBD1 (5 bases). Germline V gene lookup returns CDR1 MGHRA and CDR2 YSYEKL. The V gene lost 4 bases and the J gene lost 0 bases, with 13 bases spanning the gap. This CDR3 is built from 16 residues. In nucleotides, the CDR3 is TGCGCCAGCAGCCGAGGGGAGGGTTATAGCAATCAGCCCCAGCATTTT. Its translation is CASSRGEGYSNQPQHF.

CDR3: CASSYSSPGPYEQYF. CDR3 nucleotide sequence: TGTGCCAGCAGCTATTCTTCCCCAGGCCCCTACGAGCAGTACTTC. The chain combines TRBV28 with TRBJ2-7, with unresolved D. The germline gives CDR1 MDHEN, CDR2 SYDVKM. The V end was cut by 6 bases, the J end by 2 bases, with 17 bases between. The CDR3 contains 15 residues. The variable domain in full, completed from reference TRBV28 and TRBJ2-7, reads DVKVTQSSRYLVKRTGEKVFLECVQDMDHENMFWYRQDPGLGLRLIYFSYDVKMKEKGDIPEGYSVSREKKERFSLILESASTNQTSMYLCASSYSSPGPYEQYFGPGTRLTVT.

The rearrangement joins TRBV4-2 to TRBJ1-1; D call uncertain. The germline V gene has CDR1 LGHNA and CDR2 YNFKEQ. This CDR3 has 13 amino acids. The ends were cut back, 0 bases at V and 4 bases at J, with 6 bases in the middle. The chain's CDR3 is CASSQDLSTEAFF. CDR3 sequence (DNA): TGTGCCAGCAGCCAAGATCTCTCCACTGAAGCTTTCTTT.

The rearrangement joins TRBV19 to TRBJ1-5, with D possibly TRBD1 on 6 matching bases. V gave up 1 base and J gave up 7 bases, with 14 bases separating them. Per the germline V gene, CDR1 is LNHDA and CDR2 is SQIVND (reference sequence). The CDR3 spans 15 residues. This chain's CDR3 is CASSIGGGVGQPQHF. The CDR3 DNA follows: TGTGCCAGTAGTATAGGAGGGGGTGTGGGACAGCCCCAGCATTTT. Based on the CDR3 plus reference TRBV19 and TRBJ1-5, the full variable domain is DGGITQSPKYLFRKEGQNVTLSCEQNLNHDAMYWYRQDPGQGLRLIYYSQIVNDFQKGDIAEGYSVSREKKESFPLTVTSAQKNPTAFYLCASSIGGGVGQPQHFGDGTRLSIL.

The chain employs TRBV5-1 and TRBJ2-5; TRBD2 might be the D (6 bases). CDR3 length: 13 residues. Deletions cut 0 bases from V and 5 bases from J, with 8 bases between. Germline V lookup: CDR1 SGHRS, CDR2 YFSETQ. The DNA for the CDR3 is TGCGCCAGCAGCTTGGGTGGGAGGGAGACCCAGTACTTC. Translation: CASSLGGRETQYF.

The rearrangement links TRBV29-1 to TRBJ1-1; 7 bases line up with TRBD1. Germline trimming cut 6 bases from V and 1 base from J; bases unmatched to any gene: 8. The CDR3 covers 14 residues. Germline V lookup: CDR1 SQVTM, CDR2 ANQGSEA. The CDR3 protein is CSVHRGGGNTEAFF. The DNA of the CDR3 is TGCAGCGTCCACAGGGGCGGCGGGAACACTGAAGCTTTCTTT.

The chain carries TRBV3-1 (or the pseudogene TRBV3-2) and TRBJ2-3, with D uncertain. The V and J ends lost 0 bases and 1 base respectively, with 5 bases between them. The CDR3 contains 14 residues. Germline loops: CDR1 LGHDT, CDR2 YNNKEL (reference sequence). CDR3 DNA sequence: TGTGCCAGCAGCCAAGACCTCGGCACAGATACGCAGTATTTT. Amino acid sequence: CASSQDLGTDTQYF.

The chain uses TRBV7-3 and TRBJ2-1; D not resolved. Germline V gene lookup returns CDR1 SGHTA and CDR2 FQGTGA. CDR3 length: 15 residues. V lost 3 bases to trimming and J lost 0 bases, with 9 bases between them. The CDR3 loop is CASSLLLSSYNEQFF. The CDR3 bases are TGTGCCAGCAGCTTGTTACTTAGCTCCTACAATGAGCAGTTCTTC.

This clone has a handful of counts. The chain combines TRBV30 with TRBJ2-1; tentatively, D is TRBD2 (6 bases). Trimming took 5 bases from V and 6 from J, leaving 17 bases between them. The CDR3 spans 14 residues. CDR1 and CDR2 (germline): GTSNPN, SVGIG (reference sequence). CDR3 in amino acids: CAWDIPGLTNEQFF. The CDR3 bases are TGTGCCTGGGATATCCCGGGACTCACCAATGAGCAGTTCTTC.

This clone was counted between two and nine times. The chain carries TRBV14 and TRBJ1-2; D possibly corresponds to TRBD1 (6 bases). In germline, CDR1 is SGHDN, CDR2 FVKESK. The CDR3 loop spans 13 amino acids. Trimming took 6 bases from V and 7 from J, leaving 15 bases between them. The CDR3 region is CASSQQYRAGYTF. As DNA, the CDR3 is TGTGCCAGCAGTCAACAATACAGGGCTGGCTACACCTTC.

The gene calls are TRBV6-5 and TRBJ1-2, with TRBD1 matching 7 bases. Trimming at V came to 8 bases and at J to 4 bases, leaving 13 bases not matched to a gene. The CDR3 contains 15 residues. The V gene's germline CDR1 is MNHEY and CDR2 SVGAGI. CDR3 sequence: CASRREGANSYGYTF. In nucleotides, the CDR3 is TGTGCCAGCCGACGGGAGGGGGCGAATAGCTATGGCTACACCTTC.

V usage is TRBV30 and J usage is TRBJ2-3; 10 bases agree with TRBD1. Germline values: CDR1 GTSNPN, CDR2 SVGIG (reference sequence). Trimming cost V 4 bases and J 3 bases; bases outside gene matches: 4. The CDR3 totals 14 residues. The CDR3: CAWTPGQGTDTQYF. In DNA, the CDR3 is TGTGCCTGGACTCCGGGACAGGGGACAGATACGCAGTATTTT.

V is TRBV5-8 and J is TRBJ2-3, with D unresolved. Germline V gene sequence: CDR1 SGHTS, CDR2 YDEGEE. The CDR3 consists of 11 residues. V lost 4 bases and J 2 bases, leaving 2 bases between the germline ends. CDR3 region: CASSLTDTQYF. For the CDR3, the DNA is TGTGCCAGCAGCCTCACAGATACGCAGTATTTT.

The CDR3 nucleotides read TGTGCCAGTAGCAACTCCTTACAGGGGACGAATGAAAAACTGTTTTTT. This sequence encodes CASSNSLQGTNEKLFF. The V call is TRBV19, the J call TRBJ1-4, with 7 bases that match TRBD1. Trimming cost V 6 bases and J 5 bases; bases outside gene matches: 12. The CDR3 covers 16 residues. Per germline, CDR1 LNHDA and CDR2 SQIVND (reference sequence). The full variable domain, in which reference TRBV19 and TRBJ1-4 provide the parts outside the CDR3, is DGGITQSPKYLFRKEGQNVTLSCEQNLNHDAMYWYRQDPGQGLRLIYYSQIVNDFQKGDIAEGYSVSREKKESFPLTVTSAQKNPTAFYLCASSNSLQGTNEKLFFGSGTQLSVL.